One and the same sample provided the 5 T cell receptor beta chains below, sequenced in a study of T cells in Graves' hyperthyroidism and ophthalmopathy. Amplification of TCR beta CDR3 regions was performed using RNA transcripts as template. First-round RT-PCR targeting the TCR CDR3 was performed with the HTBI primer set. TCRdb fed the multiplex PCR reads into MiXCR, producing one record per CDR3 protein. The table lists around 300,000 distinct CDR3 sequences, about 13% of them singletons, with roughly 7.9% in the top ten. The sequenced material came from blood. The receptors here all came from a woman aged 40-49 years with Graves' hyperthyroidism.

This clonotype was counted between two and nine times. This chain connects TRBV20-1 to TRBJ1-5; tentative D call: TRBD1 (6 bases). V was pared by 5 bases and J by 4 bases, with 15 bases between. CDR3 length equals 14 residues. Germline CDR1 DFQATT, CDR2 SNEGSKA (reference sequence). CDR3 in amino acids: CSALIGQLNQPQHF. The CDR3 region has the DNA TGCAGTGCTTTAATCGGACAGCTAAATCAGCCCCAGCATTTT.

This clonotype was counted ten times or more. J is TRBJ2-5 and V is TRBV7-2; 7 bases are a match to TRBD1. Germline values: CDR1 SGHTA, CDR2 FQGNSA. The CDR3 sequence is 14 residues long. Germline trimming cut 8 bases from V and 6 bases from J; bases unmatched to any gene: 12. The CDR3 here is CASGAGGWSQTQYF. In DNA form, the CDR3 reads TGTGCCAGCGGAGCAGGGGGATGGTCTCAGACCCAGTACTTC.

This clonotype showed up many times. The chain has TRBV7-9 and TRBJ2-1, with 13 bases aligning to TRBD2. Unmatched junction bases numbered 8, after V lost 5 bases and J lost 7 bases. This CDR3 has 16 residues. CDR1 SEHNR and CDR2 FQNEAQ come from the germline V gene (reference sequence). The CDR3 loop reads CASSPTSGRAWNEQFF. The CDR3 coding sequence is TGTGCCAGCAGCCCCACTAGCGGGAGGGCCTGGAATGAGCAGTTCTTC.

This clonotype occurred many times. The V and J genes are TRBV7-9 and TRBJ2-7, with 11 bases aligning to TRBD2. The junction had 3 bases not matched to a gene; V was cut back by 4 bases and J by 4 bases. The CDR3 extends over 14 amino acids. The V gene's germline CDR1 is SEHNR and CDR2 FQNEAQ (reference sequence). CDR3 in amino acids: CASSSGTSGYEQYF. The DNA of the CDR3 is TGTGCCAGCAGCTCCGGGACTAGCGGTTACGAGCAGTACTTC. Combining the CDR3 with reference TRBV7-9 and TRBJ2-7 gives the whole variable domain DTGVSQNPRHKITKRGQNVTFRCDPISEHNRLYWYRQTLGQGPEFLTYFQNEAQLEKSRLLSDRFSAERPKGSFSTLEIQRTEQGDSAMYLCASSSGTSGYEQYFGPGTRLTVT.

This clonotype occurred a few times. The rearrangement uses TRBV7-8 and TRBJ2-3; 15 nucleotides match TRBD2. This CDR3 is built from 18 residues. Germline V gene sequence: CDR1 SGHVS, CDR2 FQNEAQ. With V trimmed by 5 bases and J by 4 bases, 10 bases remained unmatched. The CDR3 reads CASSPGLAGGYWSDTQYF. The CDR3, as DNA: TGTGCCAGCAGCCCGGGACTAGCGGGAGGTTACTGGTCAGATACGCAGTATTTT.